One and the same sample provided the 7 T cell receptor beta chains below, sequenced in a study of T cells in Graves' hyperthyroidism and ophthalmopathy. It was RNA transcripts that yielded the amplified TCR beta CDR3 regions. TCR CDR3 regions were first amplified by RT-PCR with HTBI primers. TCRdb independently ran MiXCR on the multiplex PCR reads; one entry per CDR3 protein. The sample includes 300,000 to 450,000 distinct CDR3 sequences, approximately 15% of them seen just once. Material: blood. The receptors derive from a woman aged 60-70 years with Graves' hyperthyroidism.

This clonotype has ten or more counts. The V and J genes are TRBV11-2 and TRBJ1-2, with 9 bases matching TRBD1. The germline V gene has CDR1 SGHAT and CDR2 FQNNGV. CDR3 size: 14 residues. Trimming cost V 4 bases and J 3 bases; bases outside gene matches: 3. Here the CDR3 reads CASSSRTGDYGYTF. CDR3 sequence (DNA): TGTGCCAGCAGCTCCAGGACAGGGGACTATGGCTACACCTTC.

This clonotype was observed a handful of times. Given a much more abundant clone one base away, this may be a read error. The rearrangement joins TRBV3-1 to TRBJ2-5; a possible D gene is TRBD2 (5 bases). The CDR3 consists of 15 residues. In germline, CDR1 is LGHDT, CDR2 YNNKEL (reference sequence). Trimming took off 1 base at V and 5 bases at J, with 14 bases between the two ends. The CDR3 spells CASSQGDGDRETQYF. DNA of the CDR3: TGTGCCAGCAGCCAAGGAGACGGGGATCGGGAGACCCAGTACTTC.

J is TRBJ1-5 and V is TRBV4-1, with a tentative D call TRBD1 (5 bases). The CDR3 has 17 residues. Germline lookup yields CDR1 MGHRA and CDR2 YSYEKL. The ends were cut back, 4 bases at V and 1 base at J, with 17 bases in the middle. In nucleotides, the CDR3 is TGCGCCAGCAGCCGGACCGGGACCGGAGGCAGCAATCAGCCCCAGCATTTT. Translating it yields CASSRTGTGGSNQPQHF.

The chain links TRBV29-1 to TRBJ2-1; 11 bases are shared with TRBD2. V lost 3 bases and J lost 3; bases outside the gene matches: 4. Per germline, CDR1 SQVTM and CDR2 ANQGSEA. The CDR3 extends over 15 amino acids. The CDR3 bases are TGCAGCGTTGATAGCGGGACTAGCGGCTACAATGAGCAGTTCTTC. Residues: CSVDSGTSGYNEQFF.

This clonotype was counted ten times or more. The J gene is TRBJ2-5, the V gene TRBV11-3; D remains ambiguous. This CDR3 region has 13 residues. The V end was cut by 1 base, the J end by 9 bases, with 12 bases between. Germline V gene data show CDR1 as SGHNT and CDR2 as YENEEA. The CDR3 DNA reads TGTGCCAGCAGCTTAGGCCACGCTGGGGCCCAGTACTTC. Translated, it gives CASSLGHAGAQYF.

A few counts support this clonotype. This sequence joins TRBV20-1 and TRBJ1-3; 9 positions agree with TRBD1. The CDR3 sequence is 16 residues long. The trim removed 6 bases at V and 3 bases at J, leaving 12 bases unmatched. Germline V gene lookup returns CDR1 DFQATT and CDR2 SNEGSKA (reference sequence). The CDR3 sequence: CSATITGGAGGNTIYF. The CDR3 bases are TGCAGTGCCACAATCACAGGGGGCGCAGGTGGAAACACCATATATTTT.

This clonotype has a handful of counts. This sequence joins TRBV12-3 or TRBV12-4 and TRBJ1-2, with D tentatively TRBD1 (5 bases). The CDR3 is made up of 15 amino acids. V shed 4 bases and J shed 2 bases, with 14 bases lying between them. CDR3 loop: CASSYPGTGNYGYTF. The CDR3 nucleotides read TGTGCCAGCAGTTACCCAGGGACTGGCAACTATGGCTACACCTTC.